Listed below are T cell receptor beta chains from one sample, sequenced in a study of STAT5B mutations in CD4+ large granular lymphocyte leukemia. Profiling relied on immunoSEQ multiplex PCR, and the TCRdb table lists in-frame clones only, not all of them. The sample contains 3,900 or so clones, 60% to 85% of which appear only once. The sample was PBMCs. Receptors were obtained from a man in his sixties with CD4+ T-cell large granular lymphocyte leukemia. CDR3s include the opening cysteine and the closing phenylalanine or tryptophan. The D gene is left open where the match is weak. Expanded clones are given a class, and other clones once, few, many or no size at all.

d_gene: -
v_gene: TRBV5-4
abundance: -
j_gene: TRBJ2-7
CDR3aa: CASSLGGYEQYF
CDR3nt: TGTGCCAGCAGCTTGGGAGGCTACGAGCAGTACTTC

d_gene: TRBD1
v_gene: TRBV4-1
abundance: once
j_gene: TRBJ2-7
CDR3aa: CASSQGGQLYEQYF
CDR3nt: TGCGCCAGCAGCCAAGGGGGACAGCTCTACGAGCAGTACTTC

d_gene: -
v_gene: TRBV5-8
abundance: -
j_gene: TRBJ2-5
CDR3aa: CASPRGTQYF
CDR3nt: TGTGCCAGCCCAAGAGGGACCCAGTACTTC

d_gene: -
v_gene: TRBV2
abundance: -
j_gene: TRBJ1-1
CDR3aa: CASSDSRDLNTEAFF
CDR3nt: TGTGCCAGCAGCGACTCCAGGGACCTTAACACTGAAGCTTTCTTT

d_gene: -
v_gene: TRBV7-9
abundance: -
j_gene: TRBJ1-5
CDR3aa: CASSSGGSAQHF
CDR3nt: TGTGCCAGCAGCTCCGGAGGCTCGGCCCAGCATTTT

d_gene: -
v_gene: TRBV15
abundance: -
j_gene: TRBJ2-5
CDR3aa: CATSRATTWETQYF
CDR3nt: TGTGCCACCAGCAGAGCAACTACGTGGGAGACCCAGTACTTC

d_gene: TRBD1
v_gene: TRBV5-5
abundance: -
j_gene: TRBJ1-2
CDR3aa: CASSYYTGTGGGYTF
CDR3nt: TGTGCCAGCAGCTACTACACCGGGACAGGGGGTGGCTACACCTTC

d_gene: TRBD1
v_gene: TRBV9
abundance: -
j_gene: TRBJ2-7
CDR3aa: CASSEQGALYEQYF
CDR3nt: TGTGCCAGCAGCGAACAGGGGGCTCTGTACGAGCAGTACTTC

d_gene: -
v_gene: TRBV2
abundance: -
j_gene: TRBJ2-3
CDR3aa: CASSAVRDTQYF
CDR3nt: TGTGCCAGCAGTGCGGTGCGGGATACGCAGTATTTT

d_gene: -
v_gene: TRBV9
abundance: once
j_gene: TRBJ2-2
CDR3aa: CASSLRGGELFF
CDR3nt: TGTGCCAGCAGCCTCAGGGGCGGGGAGCTGTTTTTT

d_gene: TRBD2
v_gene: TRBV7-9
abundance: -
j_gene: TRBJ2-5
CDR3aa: CASSHRTSEGTQYF
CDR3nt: TGTGCCAGCAGCCATCGGACTAGCGAAGGGACCCAGTACTTC

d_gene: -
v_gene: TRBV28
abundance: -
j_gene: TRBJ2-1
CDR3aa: CASMRGGSYNEQFF
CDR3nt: TGTGCCAGCATGAGGGGGGGCTCCTACAATGAGCAGTTCTTC

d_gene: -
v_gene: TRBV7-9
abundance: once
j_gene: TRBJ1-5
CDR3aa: CASRAAGSNQPQHF
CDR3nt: TGTGCCAGCAGAGCAGCAGGGAGTAATCAGCCCCAGCATTTT

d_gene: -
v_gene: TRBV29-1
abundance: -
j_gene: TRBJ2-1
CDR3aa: CSGQHNEQFF
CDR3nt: TGCAGTGGACAGCACAATGAGCAGTTCTTC

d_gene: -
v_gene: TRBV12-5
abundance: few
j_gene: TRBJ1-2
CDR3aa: CASGLAGVSGYTF
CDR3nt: TGTGCTAGTGGTTTGGCAGGGGTATCGGGCTACACCTTC

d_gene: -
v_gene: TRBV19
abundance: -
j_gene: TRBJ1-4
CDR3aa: CASSAYQGINEKLFF
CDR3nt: TGTGCCAGTAGTGCTTATCAGGGGATTAATGAAAAACTGTTTTTT

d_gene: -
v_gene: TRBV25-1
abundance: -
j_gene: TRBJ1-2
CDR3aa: CASSDRIYGYTF
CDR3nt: TGTGCCAGCAGTGACAGGATCTATGGCTACACCTTC

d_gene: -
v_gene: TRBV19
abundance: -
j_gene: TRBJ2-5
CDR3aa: CASSIVGGRETQYF
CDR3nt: TGTGCCAGTAGTATAGTTGGGGGCCGGGAGACCCAGTACTTC

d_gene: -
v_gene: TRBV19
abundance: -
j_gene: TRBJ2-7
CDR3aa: CASSTDGGQYF
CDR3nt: TGTGCCAGTAGTACTGACGGAGGGCAGTACTTC

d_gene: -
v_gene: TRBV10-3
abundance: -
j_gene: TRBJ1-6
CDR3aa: CAISEGPQTNSPLHF
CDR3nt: TGTGCCATCAGTGAAGGGCCCCAAACTAATTCACCCCTCCACTTT

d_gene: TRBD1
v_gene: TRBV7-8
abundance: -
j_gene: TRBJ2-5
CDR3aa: CASSFGTGWGTQYF
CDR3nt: TGTGCCAGCAGCTTCGGGACAGGGTGGGGGACCCAGTACTTC

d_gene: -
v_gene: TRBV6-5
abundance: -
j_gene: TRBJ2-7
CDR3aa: CASFAGSAYEQYF
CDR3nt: TGTGCCAGTTTCGCGGGTAGCGCCTACGAGCAGTACTTC

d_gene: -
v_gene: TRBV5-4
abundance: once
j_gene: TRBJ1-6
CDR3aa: CASSSAANSLNSPLHF
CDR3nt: TGTGCCAGCAGCTCGGCGGCAAACAGCTTAAATTCACCCCTCCACTTT

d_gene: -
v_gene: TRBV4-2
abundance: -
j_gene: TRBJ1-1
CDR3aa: CASSPSSGSQNTEAFF
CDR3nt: TGTGCCAGCAGCCCAAGCTCCGGCAGCCAGAACACTGAAGCTTTCTTT

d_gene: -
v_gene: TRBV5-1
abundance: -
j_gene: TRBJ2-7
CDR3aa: CASSLTWTASYEQYF
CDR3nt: TGCGCCAGCAGCTTGACGTGGACAGCGTCCTACGAGCAGTACTTC

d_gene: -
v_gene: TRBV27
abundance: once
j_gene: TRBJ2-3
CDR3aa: CASSPLSPTFTDTQYF
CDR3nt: TGTGCCAGCAGTCCCCTCTCTCCCACTTTCACAGATACGCAGTATTTT

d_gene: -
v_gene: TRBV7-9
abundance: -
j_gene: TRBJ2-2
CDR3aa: CASRSGSTGELFF
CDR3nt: TGTGCCAGCAGGTCGGGAAGCACCGGGGAGCTGTTTTTT

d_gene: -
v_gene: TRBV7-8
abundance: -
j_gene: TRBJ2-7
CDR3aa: CASSFGASQYF
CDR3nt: TGTGCCAGCAGTTTCGGGGCCTCGCAGTACTTC

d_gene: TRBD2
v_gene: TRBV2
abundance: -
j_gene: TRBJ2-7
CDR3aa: CASSEGLADSYEQYF
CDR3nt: TGTGCCAGCAGCGAGGGACTAGCGGACTCCTACGAGCAGTACTTC

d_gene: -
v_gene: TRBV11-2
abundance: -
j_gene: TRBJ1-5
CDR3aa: CASSLEADSNQPQHF
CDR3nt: TGTGCCAGCAGCTTAGAGGCGGATAGCAATCAGCCCCAGCATTTT

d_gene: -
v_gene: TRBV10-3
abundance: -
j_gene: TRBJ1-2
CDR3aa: CAISDSESFPNYGYTF
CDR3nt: TGTGCCATCAGTGATTCGGAGTCTTTCCCTAACTATGGCTACACCTTC

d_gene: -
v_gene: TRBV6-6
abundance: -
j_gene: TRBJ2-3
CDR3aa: CASSYAGAAQGTQYF
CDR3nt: TGTGCCAGCAGTTACGCGGGGGCTGCGCAGGGTACGCAGTATTTT

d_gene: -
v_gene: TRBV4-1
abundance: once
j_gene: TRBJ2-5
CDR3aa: CASSQSGTQYF
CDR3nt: TGCGCCAGCAGCCAGTCGGGGACCCAGTACTTC

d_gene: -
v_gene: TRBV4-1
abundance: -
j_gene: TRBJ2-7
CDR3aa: CASSQLGSLSYEQYF
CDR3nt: TGCGCCAGCAGCCAACTGGGATCTCTCTCCTACGAGCAGTACTTC

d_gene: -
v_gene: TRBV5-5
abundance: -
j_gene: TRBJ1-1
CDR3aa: CASGPQGHTEAFF
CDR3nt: TGTGCCAGCGGTCCCCAGGGGCACACTGAAGCTTTCTTT

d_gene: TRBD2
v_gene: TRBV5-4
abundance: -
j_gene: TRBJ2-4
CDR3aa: CASSSGGVDIQYF
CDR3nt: TGTGCCAGCAGCTCGGGGGGGGTTGACATTCAGTACTTC

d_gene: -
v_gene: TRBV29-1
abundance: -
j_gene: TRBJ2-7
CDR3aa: CSVRTPTYEQYF
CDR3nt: TGCAGCGTTCGCACTCCAACCTACGAGCAGTACTTC

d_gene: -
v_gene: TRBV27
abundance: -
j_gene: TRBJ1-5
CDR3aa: CASSLWGRDQPQHF
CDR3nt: TGTGCCAGCAGTTTATGGGGTAGGGATCAGCCCCAGCATTTT

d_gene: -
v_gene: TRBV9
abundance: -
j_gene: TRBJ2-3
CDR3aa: CASSATRRSADTQYF
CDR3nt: TGTGCCAGCAGCGCCACTCGTAGATCTGCAGATACGCAGTATTTT

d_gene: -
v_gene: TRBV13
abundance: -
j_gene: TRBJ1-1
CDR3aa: CASTAWGTPDTEAFF
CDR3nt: TGTGCCAGCACCGCTTGGGGCACCCCGGACACTGAAGCTTTCTTT

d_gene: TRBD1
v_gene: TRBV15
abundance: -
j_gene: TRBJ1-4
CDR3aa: CATTLGTGPEKLFF
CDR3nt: TGTGCCACCACCCTCGGGACAGGCCCTGAAAAACTGTTTTTT

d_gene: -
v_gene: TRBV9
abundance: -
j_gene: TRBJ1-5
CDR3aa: CASSVGPSPQPNQPQHF
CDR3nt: TGTGCCAGCAGCGTAGGTCCCTCCCCCCAACCCAATCAGCCCCAGCATTTT

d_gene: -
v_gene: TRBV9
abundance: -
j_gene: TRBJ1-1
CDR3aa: CASSPPGRPEAFF
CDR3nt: TGTGCCAGCAGCCCCCCGGGCAGGCCTGAAGCTTTCTTT

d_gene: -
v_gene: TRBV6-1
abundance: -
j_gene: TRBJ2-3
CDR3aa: CASSGSIRENWVTDTQYF
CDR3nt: TGTGCCAGCAGTGGCTCCATAAGGGAAAACTGGGTCACAGATACGCAGTATTTT

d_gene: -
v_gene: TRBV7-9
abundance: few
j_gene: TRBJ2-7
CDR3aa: CASSIWTGDDEQYF
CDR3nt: TGTGCCAGCAGCATATGGACGGGGGACGACGAGCAGTACTTC

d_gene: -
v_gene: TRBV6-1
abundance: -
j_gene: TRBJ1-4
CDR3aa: CASNHKGGVNEKLFF
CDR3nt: TGTGCCAGCAATCACAAGGGGGGGGTTAATGAAAAACTGTTTTTT

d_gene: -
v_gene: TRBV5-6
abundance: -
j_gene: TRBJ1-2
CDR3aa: CASSRQDFYGYTF
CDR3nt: TGTGCCAGCAGCCGACAGGACTTCTATGGCTACACCTTC

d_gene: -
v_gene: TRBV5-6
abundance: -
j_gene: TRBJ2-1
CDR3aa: CASGLGGNSYNEQFF
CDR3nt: TGTGCCAGCGGCTTGGGTGGGAACAGCTACAATGAGCAGTTCTTC

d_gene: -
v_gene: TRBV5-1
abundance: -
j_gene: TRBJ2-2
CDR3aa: CASSSTRLAGGELFF
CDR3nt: TGCGCCAGCAGCTCCACCCGATTAGCTGGCGGGGAGCTGTTTTTT

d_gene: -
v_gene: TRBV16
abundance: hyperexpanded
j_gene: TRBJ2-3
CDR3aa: CASSQAFSTDTQYF
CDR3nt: TGTGCCAGCAGCCAAGCATTTAGCACAGATACGCAGTATTTT

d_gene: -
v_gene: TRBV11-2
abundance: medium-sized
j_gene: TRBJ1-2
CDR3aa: CASSLAEGMTGYTF
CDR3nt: TGTGCCAGCAGCTTAGCTGAAGGTATGACCGGCTACACCTTC

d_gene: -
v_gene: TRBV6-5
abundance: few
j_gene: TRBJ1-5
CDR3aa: CASSYGTDHSNQPQHF
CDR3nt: TGTGCCAGCAGTTACGGGACTGACCATAGCAATCAGCCCCAGCATTTT

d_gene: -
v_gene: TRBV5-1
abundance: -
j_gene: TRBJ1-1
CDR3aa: CASSLARSNTEAFF
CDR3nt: TGCGCCAGCAGCTTGGCGCGCAGCAACACTGAAGCTTTCTTT

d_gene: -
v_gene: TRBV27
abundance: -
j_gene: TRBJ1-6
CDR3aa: CASSLSGTGNSPLHF
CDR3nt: TGTGCCAGCAGCCTCTCAGGGACCGGCAATTCACCCCTCCACTTT

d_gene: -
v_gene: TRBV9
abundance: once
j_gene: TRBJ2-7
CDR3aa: CASSVSDQLYEQYF
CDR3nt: TGTGCCAGCAGCGTAAGCGACCAACTCTACGAGCAGTACTTC

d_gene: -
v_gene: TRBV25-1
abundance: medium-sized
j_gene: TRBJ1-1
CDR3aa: CASSRVDGTEAFF
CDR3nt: TGTGCCAGCAGCAGGGTCGATGGCACTGAAGCTTTCTTT

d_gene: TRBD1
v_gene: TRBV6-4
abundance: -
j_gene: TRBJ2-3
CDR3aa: CASSDSTGPDTQYF
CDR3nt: TGTGCCAGCAGTGACTCGACAGGGCCAGATACGCAGTATTTT